This T cell receptor (beta chain) derives from a study of T cells in Graves' hyperthyroidism and ophthalmopathy. This clonotype showed up just a few times. The junction shows a germline mismatch at one end, possibly a read error. The CDR3 covers 15 residues. Germline CDR1 reads KGHSH; CDR2 reads LQKENI. Amplification of TCR beta CDR3 regions was performed using RNA transcripts as template. The HTBI set primed first-round TCR CDR3 RT-PCR. TCRdb called the multiplex PCR reads again in MiXCR, with one record for every CDR3 protein. This sample has under 650,000 distinct CDR3 sequences; roughly 15% occur once, and the top ten carry less than 4.5%. Diagnoses were made from clinical symptoms, serum measures (thyroxine and TRAb), thyroid ultrasound and orbital computed tomography. 8.5 to 10 ml of fresh peripheral blood supplied the PBMCs.

Specimen: blood. The sequence derives from a woman aged 30 to 39 with Graves' hyperthyroidism. V gene TRBV18 combines with J gene TRBJ1-3, with D possibly being TRBD1 (5 bases). The CDR3 sequence: CASSPQTASGNAIYF. CDR3 DNA: TGTGCCAGCTCACCCCAGACAGCGAGTGGAAACGCCATATATTTT.